The entry below gives a single T cell receptor (beta chain) sequence along with its context. These data belong to a study of T cell changes during pregnancy in multiple sclerosis. Only in-frame clones appear in the TCRdb table, and some are missing; sequencing was by immunoSEQ multiplex PCR. Of roughly 46,000 clones listed, approximately 81% were seen once; the top ten hold 0.55% to 0.75%. Trimming at V came to 6 bases and at J to 3 bases, leaving 6 bases not matched to a gene. Germline V gene data show CDR1 as SEHNR and CDR2 as FQNEAQ (reference sequence). CDR3 length equals 14 residues. The specimen was CD4+ T cells from peripheral blood mononuclear cells, collected before pregnancy. This chain links TRBV7-9 with TRBJ2-5; 8 positions agree with TRBD1. This clonotype was sampled from a female donor with multiple sclerosis, enrolled in a pregnancy study. For the CDR3, the DNA is TGTGCCAGCAGAAAGGGACAGGCGAAAGAGACCCAGTACTTC. Its protein product is CASRKGQAKETQYF.